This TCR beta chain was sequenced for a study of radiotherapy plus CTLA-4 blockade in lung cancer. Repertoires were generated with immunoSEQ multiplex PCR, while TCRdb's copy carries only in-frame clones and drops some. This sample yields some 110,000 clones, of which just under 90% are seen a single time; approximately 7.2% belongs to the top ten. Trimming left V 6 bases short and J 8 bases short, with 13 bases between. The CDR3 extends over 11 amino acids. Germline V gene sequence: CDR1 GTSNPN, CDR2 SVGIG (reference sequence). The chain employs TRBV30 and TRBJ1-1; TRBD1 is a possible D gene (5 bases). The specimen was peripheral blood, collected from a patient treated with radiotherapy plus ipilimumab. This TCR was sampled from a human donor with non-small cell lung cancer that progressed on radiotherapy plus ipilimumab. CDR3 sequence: CACNRGYEAFF. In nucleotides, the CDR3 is TGTGCCTGCAATAGGGGCTACGAAGCTTTCTTT.